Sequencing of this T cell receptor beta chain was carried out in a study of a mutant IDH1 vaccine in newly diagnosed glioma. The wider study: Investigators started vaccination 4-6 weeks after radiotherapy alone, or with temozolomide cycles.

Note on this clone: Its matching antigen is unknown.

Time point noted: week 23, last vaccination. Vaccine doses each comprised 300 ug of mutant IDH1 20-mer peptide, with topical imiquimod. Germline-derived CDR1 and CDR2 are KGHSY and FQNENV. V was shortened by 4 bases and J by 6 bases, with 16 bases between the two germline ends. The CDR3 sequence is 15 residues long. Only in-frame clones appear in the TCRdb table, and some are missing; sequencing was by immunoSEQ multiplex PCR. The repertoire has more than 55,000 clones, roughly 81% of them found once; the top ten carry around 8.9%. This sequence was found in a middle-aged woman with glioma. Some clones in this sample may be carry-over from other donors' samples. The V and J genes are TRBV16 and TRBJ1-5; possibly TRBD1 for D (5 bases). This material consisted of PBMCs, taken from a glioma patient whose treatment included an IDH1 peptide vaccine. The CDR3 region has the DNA TGTGCCAGCAGCCCCCGGGCCAGGGATGTTCAGCCCCAGCATTTT. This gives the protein CASSPRARDVQPQHF.